The T cell receptor (beta chain) described here comes from a study of T cells in Graves' hyperthyroidism and ophthalmopathy. In the study overall: Peripheral blood was secured at the point of initial diagnosis, before any treatment.

This CDR3 has 13 residues. V was clipped by 4 bases and J by 3 bases, with 10 bases between them. Per the germline V gene, CDR1 is DFQATT and CDR2 is SNEGSKA (reference sequence). In patients aged 18 to 65, hyperthyroidism was newly diagnosed, with duration under 2 months. Based on clinical symptoms, serum thyroxine and TRAb, thyroid ultrasound and orbital computed tomography, diagnoses were reached. The CDR3 regions of TCR beta were amplified from RNA transcripts. During a first-round RT-PCR of the TCR CDR3, the HTBI primer set was used. Via MiXCR, TCRdb re-called the multiplex PCR reads, giving one row per CDR3 protein. The sample includes about 400,000 distinct CDR3 sequences, approximately 14% of them seen just once. Points from the study as a whole: For ophthalmopathy, model prediction preceded onset by a median about six months.

This clonotype was seen many times. Its target is unknown. The receptor was isolated from a woman aged 18-29 years with Graves' hyperthyroidism that later progressed to Graves' ophthalmopathy. V gene TRBV20-1 combines with J gene TRBJ1-5; perhaps TRBD1 as D (5 bases). The sample was blood. Here the CDR3 DNA reads TGCAGTGCTAAAGGGACGGCCAATCAGCCCCAGCATTTT. It is translated as CSAKGTANQPQHF.